The next 21 T cell receptor beta chains were all read from a single sample in a study of shared T cell receptors in the human thymus. Clones were sequenced by immunoSEQ multiplex PCR, and TCRdb holds only the in-frame ones, with some missing. The top ten hold 0.015% to 0.02% of the sample, which has around 340,000 clones, roughly 94% seen once. Sequenced sample: thymocytes. Receptor source: a human donor.

The chain employs TRBV18 and TRBJ1-1, with D unclear. Germline loops: CDR1 KGHSH, CDR2 LQKENI. This CDR3 is built from 15 residues. V was trimmed by 5 bases and J by 1 base, leaving 14 bases between them. CDR3 amino acids: CASSSHGEGNTEAFF. CDR3 sequence (DNA): TGTGCCAGCTCATCACATGGTGAGGGGAACACTGAAGCTTTCTTT.

The chain couples TRBV9 to TRBJ1-1; a weak D match, TRBD1 (5 bases). The CDR3 extends over 15 amino acids. Deletions cut 3 bases from V and 4 bases from J, with 16 bases between. Germline CDR1 is SGDLS and CDR2 is YYNGEE. CDR3: CASSASRGRSTEAFF. The CDR3 region has the DNA TGTGCCAGCAGCGCATCCCGGGGACGGAGCACTGAAGCTTTCTTT.

The CDR3 loop is CASSVEDTGNYGYTF. The DNA for the CDR3 is TGTGCCAGCAGTGTAGAGGACACGGGTAACTATGGCTACACCTTC. V is TRBV2 and J is TRBJ1-2, with a weak D call TRBD1 (5 bases). The CDR3 is made up of 15 amino acids. Germline V gene lookup returns CDR1 SNHLY and CDR2 FYNNEI. Trimming shortened V by 4 bases and J by 1 base, and 13 bases separated the two germline ends.

The rearrangement links TRBV5-1 to TRBJ2-5; TRBD2 matches 9 bases. V gave up 0 bases and J gave up 3 bases; unmatched junction bases: 0. The CDR3 is made up of 14 amino acids. Germline V gives CDR1 SGHRS, CDR2 YFSETQ. As DNA, the CDR3 is TGCGCCAGCAGCTTGGTAGCGGGAGAAGAGACCCAGTACTTC. It codes for CASSLVAGEETQYF.

The rearrangement uses TRBV27 and TRBJ2-1, with D perhaps matching TRBD1 (6 bases). Per germline, CDR1 MNHEY and CDR2 SMNVEV (reference sequence). The length of the CDR3 is 16 residues. Trimming shortened V by 5 bases and J by 0 bases, and 14 bases separated the two germline ends. Written as DNA, the CDR3 is TGTGCCAGCAGTCCGGACAGACTCCTCTCCTACAATGAGCAGTTCTTC. Translated: CASSPDRLLSYNEQFF.

This clone has a single count. V usage is TRBV27 and J usage is TRBJ2-5; TRBD2 matches at 7 bases. CDR1 is MNHEY and CDR2 is SMNVEV in the germline V gene (reference sequence). V was clipped by 4 bases and J by 3 bases; unmatched bases: 14. The CDR3 has 17 residues. The CDR3 DNA reads TGTGCCAGCAGTTATAGGCGGGAGCCGCCCTCGAAAGAGACCCAGTACTTC. This translates into CASSYRREPPSKETQYF.

The table lists this clone with a count of one. The chain employs TRBV28 and TRBJ2-7; TRBD2 matches at 9 bases. Germline-derived CDR1 and CDR2 are MDHEN and SYDVKM. J lost 0 bases, V lost 6 bases, and 9 bases had no gene match. This CDR3 has 16 residues. DNA of the CDR3: TGTGCCAGCAGGTCGCCCTATAGCGGGAGCTCCTACGAGCAGTACTTC. Encoded protein: CASRSPYSGSSYEQYF.

This chain connects TRBV5-5 to TRBJ2-1, with D possibly TRBD2 on 6 matching bases. Germline V lookup: CDR1 SGHKS, CDR2 YYEKEE (reference sequence). This CDR3 has 15 amino acids. Between the trimmed V and J ends, which lost 6 bases and 0 bases, there was a span of 13 bases. Here the CDR3 reads CASTWEESSYNEQFF. In DNA form, the CDR3 reads TGTGCCAGCACCTGGGAGGAGAGCTCCTACAATGAGCAGTTCTTC.

Only one count was recorded for this clone. CDR3 region: CASSQEREPTDTQYF. The CDR3 region has the DNA TGCGCCAGCAGCCAAGAGCGGGAGCCCACAGATACGCAGTATTTT. This chain connects TRBV4-3 to TRBJ2-3; 7 bases map to TRBD2. J gave up 2 bases and V 0 bases, and 2 bases lay outside the gene matches. The CDR3 runs 15 residues. Germline lookup yields CDR1 LGHNA and CDR2 YSLEER.

The chain joins TRBV28 to TRBJ2-3, with D possibly being TRBD1 (8 bases). Germline CDR1 reads MDHEN; CDR2 reads SYDVKM. V was cut by 4 bases and J by 2 bases, with 16 bases left in between. This CDR3 spans 16 amino acids. Here the CDR3 DNA reads TGTGCCAGCAGTTCCACAGGGGGGGCTAACACAGATACGCAGTATTTT. Amino acid sequence: CASSSTGGANTDTQYF.

This rearrangement joins TRBV5-8 to TRBJ1-5; no definite D call. The length of the CDR3 is 18 residues. Trimming took 0 bases from V and 0 from J, leaving 16 bases between them. CDR1 and CDR2 from the germline V gene are SGHTS and YDEGEE. For the CDR3, the DNA is TGTGCCAGCAGCTTGGTCGGCATAACTATGTATAGCAATCAGCCCCAGCATTTT. Translation: CASSLVGITMYSNQPQHF.

The rearrangement uses TRBV10-2 and TRBJ2-1; D call uncertain. The CDR3 runs 11 residues. Between the trimmed V and J ends, which lost 7 bases and 13 bases, there was a span of 14 bases. CDR1 WSHSY and CDR2 SAAADI come from the germline V gene. The CDR3 loop is CASISGHGQFF. CDR3 bases: TGCGCCAGCATATCGGGCCACGGCCAGTTCTTC.

V gene TRBV27 combines with J gene TRBJ2-1, with TRBD2 matching over 13 bases. This CDR3 comprises 15 residues. V dropped 3 bases and J dropped 10; count of bases not matched to a gene: 6. Germline V gene lookup returns CDR1 MNHEY and CDR2 SMNVEV (reference sequence). The CDR3 spells CASSFQLAGGMEQFF. The CDR3 DNA reads as TGTGCCAGCAGTTTCCAACTAGCGGGAGGGATGGAGCAGTTCTTC.

In DNA form, the CDR3 reads TGTGCCAGCAGCCCAACGGGTAGCGAGAGCACAGATACGCAGTATTTT. It encodes CASSPTGSESTDTQYF. The chain uses TRBV27 and TRBJ2-3, with D maybe TRBD2 (5 bases). The CDR3 is 16 residues long. The V gene lost 6 bases and the J gene lost 0 bases, with 16 bases spanning the gap. CDR1 and CDR2 from the germline V gene are MNHEY and SMNVEV (reference sequence).

The rearrangement uses TRBV30 and TRBJ1-2, with a tentative D call TRBD1 (6 bases). Germline CDR1 and CDR2: GTSNPN and SVGIG (reference sequence). There are 14 residues in the CDR3. CDR3 region: CAFNGGEANYGYTF. DNA for the CDR3: TGTGCGTTTAACGGGGGCGAAGCTAACTATGGCTACACCTTC.

As to this clone: A read error may account for a junction end that differs from germline. The chain uses TRBV15 and TRBJ2-4; the D is unclear. The CDR3 contains 14 residues. Per germline, CDR1 LNHNV and CDR2 YYDKDF (reference sequence). The CDR3 is CATRRDAAKNIQYF. CDR3 nucleotides: TGTGCCACCAGGAGAGATGCAGCCAAAAACATTCAGTACTTC.

The CDR3 nucleotides read TGTGCCAGCAGCTCTTTAGCGGGAGCGGTCTACAATGAGCAGTTCTTC. The encoded protein is CASSSLAGAVYNEQFF. This chain connects TRBV11-2 to TRBJ2-1; 9 bases map to TRBD2. This CDR3 is 16 amino acids long. The junction had 7 bases not matched to a gene; V was cut back by 4 bases and J by 3 bases. CDR1 is SGHAT, CDR2 FQNNGV, per germline.

The rearrangement uses TRBV5-6 and TRBJ2-3, with unresolved D. The V gene lost 0 bases and the J gene lost 1 base, with 9 bases spanning the gap. The CDR3 is made up of 15 amino acids. Germline V gives CDR1 SGHDT, CDR2 YYEEEE. The CDR3 nucleotides read TGTGCCAGCAGCTTGGTGGGCGCCCGCACAGATACGCAGTATTTT. Amino acids: CASSLVGARTDTQYF.

The chain couples TRBV29-1 to TRBJ2-1, with 7 bases lining up with TRBD2. CDR3 size: 14 residues. CDR1 and CDR2 from the germline V gene are SQVTM and ANQGSEA. Trimming cost V 4 bases and J 11 bases; bases outside gene matches: 14. CDR3 coding DNA: TGCAGCGTTGGGCCTGGGACTACAACCTTAAAGCAGTTCTTC. Encoded protein: CSVGPGTTTLKQFF.

This clone was counted once. This sequence joins TRBV10-3 and TRBJ2-3; D may correspond to TRBD1 or TRBD2 (5 bases each). Trimming removed 3 bases at V and 4 bases at J, with 14 bases between. The CDR3 totals 15 residues. CDR1 and CDR2 (germline): ENHRY, SYGVKD. CDR3 sequence: CAISDEGSPPDTQYF. The CDR3 nucleotides are TGTGCCATCAGTGATGAGGGGAGCCCCCCAGATACGCAGTATTTT.

This sequence joins TRBV6-1 and TRBJ2-7; D is uncertain. Germline-derived CDR1 and CDR2 are MNHNS and SASEGT. The CDR3 sequence is 12 residues long. V was pared by 4 bases and J by 4 bases, with 8 bases between. The CDR3 spells CASSVRHYEQYF. CDR3 in DNA: TGTGCCAGCAGTGTAAGGCATTACGAGCAGTACTTC.